The entry below gives a single T cell receptor beta chain sequence along with its context. As yet, its antigen is unknown. This entry belongs to a study of cytomegalovirus exposure and HLA in healthy donors. The primer mix had 60 Vbeta and 13 Jbeta primers. The method was immunoSEQ multiplex PCR; TCRdb's version includes in-frame clones alone and lacks a portion of them. This specimen shows fewer than 30,000 clones; the ten leading clones hold about 0.69%. General study results and limits: The authors enumerated around 150 TCR beta chains as linked to cytomegalovirus. An analysis that was carried out later associated 16,000 or so TCR beta sequences with HLA alleles at 0.05 false discovery rate. No immune exposure information besides CMV serostatus was available.

The sequence came from a man between 25 and 39 years old in good health and CMV-seronegative. Material for sequencing was PBMCs.

CDR3 protein: CASSLTGQVAYEQYF. CDR3 DNA: TGCGCCAGCAGCTTGACCGGACAGGTGGCCTACGAGCAGTACTTC. V and J are TRBV5-1 and TRBJ2-7; 7 nucleotides agree with TRBD1. V lost 1 base to trimming and J lost 2 bases; unmatched junction nucleotides: 6. The germline V gene has CDR1 SGHRS and CDR2 YFSETQ. The CDR3 length is 15 residues.